This record covers a single TCR beta chain. The CDR3 covers 15 residues. Germline V gene data show CDR1 as SGHNT and CDR2 as YYREEE (reference sequence). Losses at the gene ends were 3 bases for V and 6 bases for J; bases not matched to a gene: 8. Combining iRepertoire HTBI primers with Arm-PCR of CDR3 regions, the authors built TCR beta libraries. TCRdb independently ran MiXCR on the multiplex PCR reads; one entry per CDR3 protein. The sample yields 550,000 or so distinct CDR3 sequences, approximately 12% seen once. The data stem from a study of regulatory T cells in long-lasting Graves disease. Indicated time point: newly diagnosed GD, antithyroid drugs for less than 3 months. RNA extracted from PBMCs served as the sequencing template. These data also featured in a second study, about T cells in Graves' hyperthyroidism and ophthalmopathy.

The sequencing used peripheral blood mononuclear cells (PBMCs), collected at new diagnosis, from a patient treated with antithyroid drugs. V and J are TRBV5-4 and TRBJ2-3; 9 bases are shared with TRBD2. This sequence was found in a woman aged 30 to 39 with Graves disease. The DNA for the CDR3 is TGTGCCAGCAGCTCAATAGCGGGAGATGCGGATACGCAGTATTTT. Its translation: CASSSIAGDADTQYF.